This passage covers 31 T cell receptor beta chains from one sample sequenced in a study of cytomegalovirus exposure and HLA in healthy donors. Both 60 Vbeta primers and 13 Jbeta primers went into the PCR. Profiled with immunoSEQ multiplex PCR; TCRdb holds only in-frame clones, not every one. The table shows 65,000 to 90,000 clones, with 78% occurring only once. Source material: PBMCs. Every receptor here comes from a woman in her thirties or forties in good health and CMV-seropositive.

This clone was counted a few times. The chain carries TRBV18 and TRBJ1-5, with TRBD1 as a possible D gene (5 bases). V lost 6 bases and J 0 bases, leaving 15 bases between the germline ends. This CDR3 region has 16 residues. Germline V CDR1 and CDR2: KGHSH, LQKENI. The CDR3 sequence is CASSEGTPYSNQPQHF. CDR3 DNA sequence: TGTGCCAGCTCGGAGGGGACCCCATATAGCAATCAGCCCCAGCATTTT. The full variable domain, its missing parts supplied by reference TRBV18 and TRBJ1-5, is NAGVMQNPRHLVRRRGQEARLRCSPMKGHSHVYWYRQLPEEGLKFMVYLQKENIIDESGMPKERFSAEFPKEGPSILRIQQVVRGDSAAYFCASSEGTPYSNQPQHFGDGTRLSIL.

The J gene is TRBJ1-1, the V gene TRBV9, with D possibly being TRBD1 (5 bases). V lost 0 bases and J lost 2, with 11 bases in between. Germline V gene data show CDR1 as SGDLS and CDR2 as YYNGEE. CDR3 size: 15 residues. The CDR3 bases are TGTGCCAGCAGCGTAGCCCCCAGGGATAACACTGAAGCTTTCTTT. Translating gives CASSVAPRDNTEAFF.

CDR3 sequence reads: CASSLEVDRSNYGYTF. CDR3 sequence (DNA): TGTGCCAGCAGCTTGGAAGTGGACAGGTCTAACTATGGCTACACCTTC. The chain links TRBV7-8 to TRBJ1-2; TRBD1 agrees at 7 bases. Trimming removed 3 bases from V and 0 bases from J; junction bases left unmatched: 7. The CDR3 has 16 residues. Germline V CDR1 and CDR2: SGHVS, FQNEAQ.

The J gene is TRBJ2-7, the V gene TRBV7-3; D is uncertain. CDR3 length: 14 residues. Germline V gene lookup returns CDR1 SGHTA and CDR2 FQGTGA. Trimming removed 0 bases at V and 0 bases at J, with 6 bases between. CDR3 nucleotides: TGTGCCAGCAGCTTAACCCCCAACTCCTACGAGCAGTACTTC. Translation: CASSLTPNSYEQYF.

This chain joins TRBV7-2 and TRBJ2-5; possibly TRBD1 for D (5 bases). CDR3 length: 12 residues. Trimming stripped 2 bases from V and 4 bases from J, with 5 bases between. Germline lookup yields CDR1 SGHTA and CDR2 FQGNSA. CDR3 protein: CASSLQGETQYF. The CDR3 DNA follows: TGTGCCAGCAGCTTACAGGGAGAGACCCAGTACTTC.

This chain joins TRBV4-1 and TRBJ1-2; a possible D gene is TRBD1 (6 bases). The CDR3 has 16 residues. Trimming took off 0 bases at V and 4 bases at J, with 15 bases between the two ends. Germline assignment: CDR1 MGHRA and CDR2 YSYEKL. The CDR3 spells CASSQENGNRVYGYTF. As DNA, the CDR3 is TGCGCCAGCAGCCAAGAAAATGGGAACAGGGTCTATGGCTACACCTTC.

The rearrangement joins TRBV9 to TRBJ2-3, with 7 bases fitting TRBD2. This CDR3 is built from 15 residues. Per germline, CDR1 SGDLS and CDR2 YYNGEE. Germline trimming cut 2 bases from V and 0 bases from J; bases unmatched to any gene: 3. The CDR3 sequence is CASSVQRGSTDTQYF. The CDR3, as DNA: TGTGCCAGCAGCGTTCAGCGGGGAAGCACAGATACGCAGTATTTT. The full variable domain, rest sourced from reference TRBV9 and TRBJ2-3, is DSGVTQTPKHLITATGQRVTLRCSPRSGDLSVYWYQQSLDQGLQFLIQYYNGEERAKGNILERFSAQQFPDLHSELNLSSLELGDSALYFCASSVQRGSTDTQYFGPGTRLTVL.

This chain links TRBV7-2 with TRBJ1-3, with D possibly matching TRBD1 (5 bases). The germline CDR1 and CDR2 sequences are SGHTA and FQGNSA. The V and J ends lost 2 bases and 3 bases respectively, with 11 bases between them. The CDR3 extends over 15 amino acids. In nucleotides, the CDR3 is TGTGCCAGCAGCTTAATGCAGGGCGGTGGAAACACCATATATTTT. This encodes CASSLMQGGGNTIYF.

This chain links TRBV28 with TRBJ1-2, with 7 positions matching TRBD1. This CDR3 has 12 residues. Trimming cost V 3 bases and J 5 bases; bases outside gene matches: 0. Germline CDR1 is MDHEN and CDR2 is SYDVKM. The CDR3 loop is CASSFRGYGYTF. The CDR3 nucleotides read TGTGCCAGCAGTTTCAGGGGGTATGGCTACACCTTC.

For this clone: This specimen includes other DNA sequences encoding the same CDR3. The chain recombines TRBV28 with TRBJ1-4, with D perhaps TRBD1 (5 bases). V lost 2 bases and J 2 bases, leaving 12 bases between the germline ends. Per germline, CDR1 MDHEN and CDR2 SYDVKM. The CDR3 consists of 16 residues. The CDR3: CASSLRGAGTNEKLFF. CDR3 coding DNA: TGTGCCAGCAGTTTAAGGGGCGCGGGGACTAATGAAAAACTGTTTTTT. Filled out from reference TRBV28 and TRBJ1-4, the complete variable domain reads DVKVTQSSRYLVKRTGEKVFLECVQDMDHENMFWYRQDPGLGLRLIYFSYDVKMKEKGDIPEGYSVSREKKERFSLILESASTNQTSMYLCASSLRGAGTNEKLFFGSGTQLSVL.

V is TRBV30 and J is TRBJ1-5; perhaps TRBD1 as D (6 bases). Trimming left V 5 bases short and J 1 base short, with 9 bases between. This CDR3 is built from 13 residues. The germline V gene encodes CDR1 GTSNPN and CDR2 SVGIG (reference sequence). Here the CDR3 reads CAWAQGSNQPQHF. The CDR3 DNA sequence: TGTGCCTGGGCTCAGGGGAGCAATCAGCCCCAGCATTTT.

The sample holds a few counts of this clone. The chain has TRBV2 and TRBJ2-3, with 7 bases lining up with TRBD2. This CDR3 is built from 16 residues. V was pared by 4 bases and J by 4 bases, with 11 bases of the junction left unmatched. Germline V CDR1 and CDR2: SNHLY, FYNNEI. CDR3 residues: CASSGRRIREADTQYF. CDR3 coding DNA: TGTGCCAGCAGTGGAAGACGAATCCGGGAGGCAGATACGCAGTATTTT.

V and J are TRBV9 and TRBJ2-5; TRBD2 matches 10 bases. J was trimmed by 2 bases and V by 2 bases; bases with no gene match: 9. CDR1 is SGDLS, CDR2 YYNGEE, per germline. There are 17 residues in the CDR3. The CDR3 coding sequence is TGTGCCAGCAGCGTGGGGAGTCTAGCGGGGGTACAAGAGACCCAGTACTTC. Its translation is CASSVGSLAGVQETQYF.

This clone was seen only a few times. V and J are TRBV6-5 and TRBJ1-4; D gene uncertain. The CDR3 covers 13 residues. V lost 6 bases to trimming and J lost 4 bases, with 9 bases between them. Germline V gene sequence: CDR1 MNHEY, CDR2 SVGAGI. CDR3 amino acids: CASSKSVNEKLFF. Here the CDR3 DNA reads TGTGCCAGCAGCAAGAGTGTTAATGAAAAACTGTTTTTT.

This rearrangement joins TRBV27 to TRBJ1-2; perhaps TRBD1 as D (5 bases). The CDR3 has 15 residues. Germline V gene sequence: CDR1 MNHEY, CDR2 SMNVEV (reference sequence). V was trimmed by 3 bases and J by 8 bases, leaving 19 bases between them. This CDR3 reads CASSFSWRGEEGYTF. The CDR3 bases are TGTGCCAGCAGTTTTTCTTGGAGAGGGGAGGAGGGCTACACCTTC.

The chain has TRBV30 and TRBJ2-7; D uncertain. Trimming stripped 0 bases from V and 1 base from J, with 4 bases between. Germline assignment: CDR1 GTSNPN and CDR2 SVGIG (reference sequence). This CDR3 contains 12 residues. The CDR3 DNA sequence: TGTGCCTGGAGTGTGCAGTCCTACGAGCAGTACTTC. Amino acid sequence: CAWSVQSYEQYF.

The chain links TRBV6-4 to TRBJ2-6; D perhaps matches TRBD2 (6 bases). Deletions cut 2 bases from V and 4 bases from J, with 9 bases between. The CDR3 covers 15 residues. Germline CDR1 MRHNA, CDR2 SNTAGT. CDR3 in DNA: TGTGCCAGCAGTGACCCCAGCGGGGGGGCCAACGTCCTGACTTTC. Residues: CASSDPSGGANVLTF.

J is TRBJ2-1 and V is TRBV9, with 15 bases aligning to TRBD2. V was clipped by 4 bases and J by 8 bases; unmatched bases: 4. Germline V gene data show CDR1 as SGDLS and CDR2 as YYNGEE. The CDR3 covers 15 residues. The DNA for the CDR3 is TGTGCCAGCAGCAGGACTAGCGGGGGGGTGGATGAGCAGTTCTTC. This translates into CASSRTSGGVDEQFF.

This chain links TRBV30 with TRBJ1-1; 7 positions match TRBD1. This CDR3 is 14 amino acids long. The trim removed 2 bases at V and 1 base at J, leaving 4 bases unmatched. Germline CDR1 GTSNPN, CDR2 SVGIG (reference sequence). DNA of the CDR3: TGTGCCTGGAGTCCGGACAGGAGGAACACTGAAGCTTTCTTT. Its protein product is CAWSPDRRNTEAFF. Filled out from reference TRBV30 and TRBJ1-1, the complete variable domain reads SQTIHQWPATLVQPVGSPLSLECTVEGTSNPNLYWYRQAAGRGLQLLFYSVGIGQISSEVPQNLSASRPQDRQFILSSKKLLLSDSGFYLCAWSPDRRNTEAFFGQGTRLTVV.

V usage is TRBV7-8 and J usage is TRBJ1-2; 7 bases match TRBD1. Germline assignment: CDR1 SGHVS and CDR2 FQNEAQ. The CDR3 is 13 residues long. Trimming removed 5 bases from V and 8 bases from J; junction bases left unmatched: 8. The CDR3 DNA is TGTGCCAGCAGCGTTACAGGGGCTGGAGGCTACACCTTC. Its translation: CASSVTGAGGYTF.

The chain is built from TRBV25-1 and TRBJ1-2; 7 bases align to TRBD1. Germline V gene sequence: CDR1 MGHDK, CDR2 SYGVNS. The junction had 6 bases not matched to a gene; V was cut back by 4 bases and J by 4 bases. The CDR3 is 14 residues long. CDR3 nucleotide sequence: TGTGCCAGCAGTGCCGCCGACAGGGCCTATGGCTACACCTTC. Protein product: CASSAADRAYGYTF.

This chain connects TRBV29-1 to TRBJ2-2, with 10 positions matching TRBD1. CDR3 length: 13 amino acids. Germline lookup yields CDR1 SQVTM and CDR2 ANQGSEA. Unmatched junction bases numbered 3, after V lost 7 bases and J lost 4 bases. In nucleotides, the CDR3 is TGCAGCGGGGGGACAGGGGTCACCGGGGAGCTGTTTTTT. Translated, it gives CSGGTGVTGELFF.

J is TRBJ2-1 and V is TRBV4-1, with D maybe TRBD2 (6 bases). The length of the CDR3 is 16 residues. Trimming removed 5 bases from V and 5 bases from J, with 19 bases in between. CDR1 is MGHRA and CDR2 is YSYEKL in the germline V gene. The CDR3 DNA follows: TGCGCCAGCAGCGGATATAAGCGGGTCCTAAACAATGAGCAGTTCTTC. Translation gives CASSGYKRVLNNEQFF.

The sample holds one count of this clone. This sequence joins TRBV6-6 and TRBJ2-7; 8 nucleotides line up with TRBD2. The CDR3 consists of 12 residues. Trimming at V came to 7 bases and at J to 12 bases, leaving 11 bases not matched to a gene. Germline CDR1 MNHNY, CDR2 SVGAGI (reference sequence). The CDR3 region is CASTPGGGTPYF. DNA of the CDR3: TGTGCCAGCACCCCGGGAGGGGGAACGCCGTACTTC.

J is TRBJ1-5 and V is TRBV10-3; no definite D call. Trimming cost V 0 bases and J 3 bases, with 15 bases left between them. The CDR3 contains 17 residues. CDR1 is ENHRY and CDR2 is SYGVKD in the germline V gene. The CDR3 DNA is TGTGCCATCAGTGAGTCCCCTTCCCGGGGATTCAATCAGCCCCAGCATTTT. This sequence encodes CAISESPSRGFNQPQHF.

The rearrangement joins TRBV19 to TRBJ1-5; no definite D call. There are 13 residues in the CDR3. Germline CDR1 and CDR2: LNHDA and SQIVND (reference sequence). V gave up 0 bases and J gave up 6 bases, with 6 bases separating them. In DNA form, the CDR3 reads TGTGCCAGTAGTATAGATCGAGGTCAGCCCCAGCATTTT. This sequence encodes CASSIDRGQPQHF. The full variable domain, with the rest looked up from reference TRBV19 and TRBJ1-5, is DGGITQSPKYLFRKEGQNVTLSCEQNLNHDAMYWYRQDPGQGLRLIYYSQIVNDFQKGDIAEGYSVSREKKESFPLTVTSAQKNPTAFYLCASSIDRGQPQHFGDGTRLSIL.

V and J are TRBV5-1 and TRBJ2-3; perhaps TRBD1 as D (5 bases). The CDR3 runs to 14 residues. Trimming took 5 bases from V and 2 from J, leaving 12 bases between them. The germline V gene has CDR1 SGHRS and CDR2 YFSETQ. The CDR3 reads CASRSDTLTDTQYF. CDR3 nucleotides: TGCGCCAGCAGATCGGACACCCTCACAGATACGCAGTATTTT.

The chain joins TRBV12-2 to TRBJ2-3; the table assigns TRBD2, which was not confirmed against the DNA. TRBV12-2 is flagged as a pseudogene. CDR3 size: 18 residues. The CDR3 region has the DNA TGTGCAAGTCGCTTAGGGGGGACTAGCGGGGCCCGCACAGATACGCAGTATTTT. This gives the protein CASRLGGTSGARTDTQYF.

J is TRBJ2-1 and V is TRBV6-1; TRBD2 agrees at 8 bases. J was trimmed by 2 bases and V by 3 bases; bases with no gene match: 3. Per germline, CDR1 MNHNS and CDR2 SASEGT. The CDR3 is made up of 15 amino acids. The CDR3 loop reads CASSESRGAYNEQFF. In DNA form, the CDR3 reads TGTGCCAGCAGTGAGTCGCGGGGGGCCTACAATGAGCAGTTCTTC.

The sample holds a few counts of this clone. The chain recombines TRBV30 with TRBJ1-4, with D tentatively TRBD1 (5 bases). From germline, CDR1 is GTSNPN and CDR2 SVGIG (reference sequence). The CDR3 length is 15 residues. V was clipped by 0 bases and J by 4 bases, with 12 bases between them. CDR3 nucleotide sequence: TGTGCCTGGAGTGTACTTCGGGGGGTTAATGAAAAACTGTTTTTT. Translating it yields CAWSVLRGVNEKLFF.

The chain joins TRBV28 to TRBJ1-2, with 9 bases fitting TRBD1. Unmatched junction bases numbered 9, after V lost 8 bases and J lost 5 bases. The germline V gene encodes CDR1 MDHEN and CDR2 SYDVKM. The CDR3 has 14 amino acids. CDR3 in amino acids: CASASNRGLYGYTF. The CDR3 DNA sequence: TGTGCCAGCGCCTCAAACAGGGGGCTTTATGGCTACACCTTC.